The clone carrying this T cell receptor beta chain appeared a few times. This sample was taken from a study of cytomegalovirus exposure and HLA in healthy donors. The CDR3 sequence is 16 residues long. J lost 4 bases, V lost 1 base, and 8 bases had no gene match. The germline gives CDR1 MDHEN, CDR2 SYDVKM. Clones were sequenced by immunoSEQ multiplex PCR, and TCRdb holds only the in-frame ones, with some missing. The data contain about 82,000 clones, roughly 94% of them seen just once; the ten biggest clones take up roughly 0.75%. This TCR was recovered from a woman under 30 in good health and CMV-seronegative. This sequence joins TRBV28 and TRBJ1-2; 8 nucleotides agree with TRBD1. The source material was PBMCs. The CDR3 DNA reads TGTGCCAGCAGTTTATCTTTAGGACAGGGACGCTATGGCTACACCTTC. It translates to CASSLSLGQGRYGYTF.